This T cell receptor beta chain was retrieved from a study of blood T cell repertoires in COVID-19. Whole-study context: T cells, B-cell-depleted T cells, or PBMCs provided the cDNA or gDNA that served as material.

The CDR3 is made up of 14 amino acids. The germline V gene has CDR1 SGHRS and CDR2 YFSETQ. With 4 bases removed from V and 5 bases from J, the gap between germline ends came to 13 bases. Using immunoSEQ multiplex PCR, the repertoire was profiled, and TCRdb retains in-frame clones only, with some absent. Of 200,000 to 250,000 clones in the sample, 82% were seen once. The TCR was taken from a woman aged 55-75 years who had recovered from COVID-19. The rearrangement links TRBV5-1 to TRBJ2-1, with D perhaps TRBD2 (6 bases). Material for sequencing was PBMCs or T cells enriched from blood (not recorded which). This CDR3 is CASSPLPGDNEQFF. The CDR3 DNA reads TGCGCCAGCAGCCCACTTCCGGGGGACAATGAGCAGTTCTTC.